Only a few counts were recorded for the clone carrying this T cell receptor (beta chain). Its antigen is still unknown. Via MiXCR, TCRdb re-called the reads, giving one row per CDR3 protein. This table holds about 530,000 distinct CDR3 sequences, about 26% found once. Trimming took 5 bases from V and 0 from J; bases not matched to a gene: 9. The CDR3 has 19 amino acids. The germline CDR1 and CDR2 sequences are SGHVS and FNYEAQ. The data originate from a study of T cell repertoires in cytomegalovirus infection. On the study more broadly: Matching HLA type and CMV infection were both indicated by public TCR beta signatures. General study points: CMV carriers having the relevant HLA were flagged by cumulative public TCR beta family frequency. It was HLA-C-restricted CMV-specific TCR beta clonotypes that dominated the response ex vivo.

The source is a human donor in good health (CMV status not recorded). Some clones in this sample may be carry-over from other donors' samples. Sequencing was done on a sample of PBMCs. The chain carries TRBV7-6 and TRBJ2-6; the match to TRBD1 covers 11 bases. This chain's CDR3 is CASSLTGQGAYSGANVLTF. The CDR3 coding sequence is TGTGCCAGCAGCCTTACCGGACAGGGGGCTTACTCTGGGGCCAACGTCCTGACTTTC.